The following is a T cell receptor (beta chain) sequence with its context. Its antigen is not identified. This sample is part of a study of cytomegalovirus exposure and HLA in healthy donors. Study information: Out of 398 genotyped donors, less than 90% belonged to the Caucasian-associated ancestry cluster. Findings and caveats of the study: The study recorded about 160 TCR beta chains that were cytomegalovirus-associated. Reportedly, HLA-A and HLA-B alleles of most subjects were accurately predicted from TCR beta. The authors later linked a missense DCLRE1C variant to TCR beta V- and J-gene trimming.

This CDR3 contains 16 residues. Between the trimmed V and J ends, which lost 3 bases and 6 bases, there was a span of 18 bases. The germline V gene has CDR1 SGHTA and CDR2 FQGNSA. The PCR contained 60 Vbeta and 13 Jbeta primers. Only in-frame clones appear in the TCRdb table, and some are missing; sequencing was by immunoSEQ multiplex PCR. The table has about 130,000 clones, about 85% seen once. The V call is TRBV7-2, the J call TRBJ2-1; possible D gene TRBD2, 5 bases. The specimen was PBMCs. This receptor was taken from a boy aged 5 to 17 in good health and CMV-seronegative. CDR3 bases: TGTGCCAGCAGCTTCCTTTCACTCCTAGCCGGCAATGAGCAGTTCTTC. This sequence encodes CASSFLSLLAGNEQFF.